This T cell receptor (beta chain) derives from a study of blood T cell repertoires in COVID-19. Study-wide background: Samples came from the United States, Italy and Spain, spanning acute and convalescent COVID-19.

Per the original data handling: Nucleated cell number was recorded as an estimate derived from reference gene primer amplification. TCRdb's table, derived via immunoSEQ multiplex PCR, lists solely in-frame clones and lacks some. V, J and clone size are taken as reported in that table, and D and trimming were inferred from the DNA itself. This table has around 320,000 clones, roughly 91% appearing once. CDR3 length equals 14 residues. Germline V gene sequence: CDR1 LNHNV, CDR2 YYDKDF (reference sequence). The V end lost 5 bases, the J end lost 3 bases, and 14 bases lay between the germline ends. The sample holds a few counts of this clone. During active infection, Seattle patients enrolled and were then monitored through disease.

V and J are TRBV15 and TRBJ2-7, with D perhaps matching TRBD2 (5 bases). The sample comprised peripheral blood. The sequence was collected from a woman aged 30 to 39 with COVID-19, enrolled during active disease. CDR3 in amino acids: CATSSRLRVYEQYF. The CDR3 bases are TGTGCCACCAGCTCCCGGTTGCGGGTCTACGAGCAGTACTTC.